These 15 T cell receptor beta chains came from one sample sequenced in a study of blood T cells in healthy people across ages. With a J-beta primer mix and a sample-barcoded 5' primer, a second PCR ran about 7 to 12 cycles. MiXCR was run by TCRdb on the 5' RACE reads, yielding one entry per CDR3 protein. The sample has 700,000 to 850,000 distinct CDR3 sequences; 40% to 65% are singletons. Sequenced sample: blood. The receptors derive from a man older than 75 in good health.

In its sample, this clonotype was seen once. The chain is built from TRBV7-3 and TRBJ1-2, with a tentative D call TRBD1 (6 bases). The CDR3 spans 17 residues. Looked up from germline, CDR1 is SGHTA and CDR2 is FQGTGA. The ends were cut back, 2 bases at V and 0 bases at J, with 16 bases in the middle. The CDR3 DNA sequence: TGTGCCAGCAGCTTAGGCCCCCCAGGGGCAGCTAACTATGGCTACACCTTC. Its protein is CASSLGPPGAANYGYTF.

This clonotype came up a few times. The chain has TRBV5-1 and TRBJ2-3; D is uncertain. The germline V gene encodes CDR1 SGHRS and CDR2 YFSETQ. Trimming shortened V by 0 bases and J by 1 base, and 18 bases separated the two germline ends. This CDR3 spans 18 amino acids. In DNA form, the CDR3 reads TGCGCCAGCAGCTTGGGAAGGTCCGGAACTCTAGGCACAGATACGCAGTATTTT. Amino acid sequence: CASSLGRSGTLGTDTQYF.

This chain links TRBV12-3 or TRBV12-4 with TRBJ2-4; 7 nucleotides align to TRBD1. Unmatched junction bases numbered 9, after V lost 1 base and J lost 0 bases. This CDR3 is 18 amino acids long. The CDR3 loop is CASSLVIGTDLAKNIQYF. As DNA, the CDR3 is TGTGCCAGCAGTTTAGTTATTGGGACAGATTTAGCCAAAAACATTCAGTACTTC.

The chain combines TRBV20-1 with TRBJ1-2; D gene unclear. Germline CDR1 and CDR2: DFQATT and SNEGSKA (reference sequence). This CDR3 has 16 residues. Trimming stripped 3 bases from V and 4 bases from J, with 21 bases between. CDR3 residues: CSARTQLRVRLYGYTF. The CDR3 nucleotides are TGCAGTGCTAGGACCCAGCTCCGGGTCCGTCTCTATGGCTACACCTTC.

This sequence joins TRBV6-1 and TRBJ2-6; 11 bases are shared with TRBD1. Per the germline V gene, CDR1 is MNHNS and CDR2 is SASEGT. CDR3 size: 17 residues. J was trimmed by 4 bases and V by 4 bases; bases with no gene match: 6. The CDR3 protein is CASSAGQGAGGANVLTF. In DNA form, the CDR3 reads TGTGCCAGCAGTGCCGGACAGGGGGCGGGAGGGGCCAACGTCCTGACTTTC.

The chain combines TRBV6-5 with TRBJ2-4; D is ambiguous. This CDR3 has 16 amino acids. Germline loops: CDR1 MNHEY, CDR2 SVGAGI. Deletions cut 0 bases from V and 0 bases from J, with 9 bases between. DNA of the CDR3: TGTGCCAGCAGTTACTCGGCAGATTTAGCCAAAAACATTCAGTACTTC. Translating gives CASSYSADLAKNIQYF.

The CDR3 nucleotides are TGCGCCAGCAGACCAGGATCGAACACTGAAGCTTTCTTT. Translating it yields CASRPGSNTEAFF. The genes are TRBV5-1 and TRBJ1-1; D is ambiguous. Trimming took off 5 bases at V and 1 base at J, with 9 bases between the two ends. The V gene's germline CDR1 is SGHRS and CDR2 YFSETQ. The CDR3 consists of 13 residues.

The chain's CDR3 is CASSPTLIHRGLEQYF. The CDR3 region has the DNA TGTGCCAGCAGCCCTACTCTTATTCACAGGGGGCTTGAGCAGTACTTC. V is TRBV7-9 and J is TRBJ2-5; TRBD1 matches 9 bases. Germline V gives CDR1 SEHNR, CDR2 FQNEAQ (reference sequence). This CDR3 spans 16 amino acids. Trimming took 5 bases from V and 11 from J; bases not matched to a gene: 18.

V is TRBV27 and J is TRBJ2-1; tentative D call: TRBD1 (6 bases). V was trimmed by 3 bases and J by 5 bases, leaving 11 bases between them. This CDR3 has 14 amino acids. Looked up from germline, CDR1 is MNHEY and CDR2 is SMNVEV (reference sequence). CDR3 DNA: TGTGCCAGCAGTTTCCGGGACACCAACAATGAGCAGTTCTTC. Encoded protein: CASSFRDTNNEQFF.

The CDR3 DNA is TGTGCCAGCAGGGGGCCTCCCGGCTACACCTTC. This gives the protein CASRGPPGYTF. The chain couples TRBV2 to TRBJ1-2; the D gene is possibly TRBD1 (5 bases). The germline CDR1 and CDR2 sequences are SNHLY and FYNNEI. This CDR3 has 11 amino acids. Trimming left V 6 bases short and J 8 bases short, with 10 bases between.

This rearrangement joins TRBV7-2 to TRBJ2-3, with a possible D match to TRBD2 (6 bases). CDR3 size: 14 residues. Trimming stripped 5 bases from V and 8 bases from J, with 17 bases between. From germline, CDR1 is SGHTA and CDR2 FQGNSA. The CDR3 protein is CASSPRRAEGTQYF. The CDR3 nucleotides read TGTGCCAGCAGCCCCCGGAGGGCCGAGGGTACGCAGTATTTT.

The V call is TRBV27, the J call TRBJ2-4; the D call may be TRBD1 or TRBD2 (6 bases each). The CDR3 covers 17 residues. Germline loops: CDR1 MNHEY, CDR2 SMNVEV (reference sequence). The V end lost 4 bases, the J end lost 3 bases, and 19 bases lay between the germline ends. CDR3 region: CASSYDWGAGGKNIQYF. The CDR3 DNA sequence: TGTGCCAGCAGTTACGATTGGGGGGCGGGCGGCAAAAACATTCAGTACTTC.

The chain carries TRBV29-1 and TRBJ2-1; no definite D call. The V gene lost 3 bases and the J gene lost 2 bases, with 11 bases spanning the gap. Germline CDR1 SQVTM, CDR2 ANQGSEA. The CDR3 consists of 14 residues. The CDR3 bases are TGCAGCGTTGAGGGTCTGGCTGCCTACAATGAGCAGTTCTTC. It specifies CSVEGLAAYNEQFF.

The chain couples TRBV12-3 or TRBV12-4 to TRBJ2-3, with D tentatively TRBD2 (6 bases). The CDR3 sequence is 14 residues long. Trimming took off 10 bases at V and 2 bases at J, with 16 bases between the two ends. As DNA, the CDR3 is TGTGCCACACAGTCTAGCGCCACCACAGATACGCAGTATTTT. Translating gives CATQSSATTDTQYF.

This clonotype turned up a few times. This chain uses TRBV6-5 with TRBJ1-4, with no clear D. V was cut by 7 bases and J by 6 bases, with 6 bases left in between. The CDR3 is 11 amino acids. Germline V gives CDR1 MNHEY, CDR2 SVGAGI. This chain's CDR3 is CASKRDEKLFF. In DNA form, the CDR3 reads TGTGCCAGCAAGCGGGATGAAAAACTGTTTTTT.